The T cell receptor beta chain under discussion was sequenced for a study of OX40 agonist ivuxolimab in advanced cancers. Looking at the study overall: Ivuxolimab, which targeted the costimulatory receptor OX40 (CD134), was an agonistic, fully human IgG2 monoclonal antibody. Intravenous ivuxolimab was administered to patients every 2 weeks at six dose levels: 0.01, 0.1, 0.3, 1.5, 3 and 10 mg/kg. Among the roughly 50 dose-escalation patients, around 19 had hepatocellular carcinoma, about 15 melanoma, 9 renal cell carcinoma and 9 head and neck cancer. A male proportion of around 80% and a mean age of around 60 years, ranging from 23 to 79, were recorded for the dose-escalation cohort. Patients were allowed to have had prior anti-PD-1, anti-PD-L1 or anti-CTLA-4 therapy, and approximately 40% of the dose-escalation patients had been treated with checkpoint inhibitors. Partial responses occurred in three dose-escalation patients: two with cutaneous melanoma and one with hepatocellular carcinoma. The point of sequencing TCRbeta in the periphery was to test whether ivuxolimab changed TCR sequence diversity and drove clonal T-cell expansion. The monotherapy dose-escalation portion (N of about 52 patients) of the phase I ivuxolimab trial is reported in the paper.

The trial excluded patients who had a history of autoimmune disease or who were on systemic immunosuppression. Peripheral blood for TCR sequencing was drawn from every dose cohort at baseline, at cycle 4 day 1 and at cycle 7 day 1. The samples were taken from a phase I, first-in-human, multicenter, open-label dose-escalation trial of ivuxolimab. Adults with locally advanced or metastatic melanoma, renal cell carcinoma, hepatocellular carcinoma or head and neck squamous cell carcinoma were enrolled in the trial. Before TCR sequencing, CD4+ and CD8+ T cells were separately sorted from peripheral blood. With respect to this clone: Its recognized antigen is unknown. It has no much larger one-base neighbor in the sample; base qualities were not kept.

Measured from the cysteine to the phenylalanine, the CDR3 is 14 residues long. The retained sequence is limited to the CDR3, 42 bases, with the frame set at the first base. Reading the germline V gene gives CDR1 SGHRS and CDR2 YFSETQ. Trimming at the junction amounts to 2 bases on V and 2 bases on J, and the germline ends lie 10 bases apart. For sequencing of the TCRbeta CDR3 region, genomic DNA was extracted from the sorted cells. TCRbeta CDR3 regions were sequenced using the immunoSEQ Assay. The table was pulled from immuneACCESS by TCRdb, which kept in-frame rearrangements only. Such tables lose some clones; where checked, under half of the loss comes from unresolved V genes, and the rest has no known cause. The sample table holds 78,000 or so clones, of which roughly 85% were seen once. 15% to 20% of the sample is held by the ten biggest clonotypes. Overall results and qualifications from the work: On average, CD8+ T cells showed more expanded clones than CD4+ T cells after ivuxolimab. Antigen specificity was not determined for the clonally expanded peripheral T cells. Clonal expansion of both CD4+ and CD8+ blood T cells was observed from baseline to week 6 at doses 0.1 to 3.0 mg/kg. In the 0.1-3.0 mg/kg groups, partial responders were among the patients with the lowest normalized peripheral clonal expansion, particularly in CD8+ T cells. Low levels of normalized T-cell clonal expansion were also shown by some nonresponding patients.

The sequence was obtained from an adult with an advanced solid tumor such as melanoma, head and neck, liver or kidney cancer. The rearranged chain carries TRBV5-1 and TRBJ1-2; the best D guess is TRBD1, with 5 bases matching. The sequenced sample was CD4+ or CD8+ T cells sorted from blood, obtained in a trial of the OX40 agonist ivuxolimab. The CDR3 loop reads CASSFGGTNYGYTF. The nucleotide sequence is TGCGCCAGCAGCTTCGGAGGGACGAACTATGGCTACACCTTC.